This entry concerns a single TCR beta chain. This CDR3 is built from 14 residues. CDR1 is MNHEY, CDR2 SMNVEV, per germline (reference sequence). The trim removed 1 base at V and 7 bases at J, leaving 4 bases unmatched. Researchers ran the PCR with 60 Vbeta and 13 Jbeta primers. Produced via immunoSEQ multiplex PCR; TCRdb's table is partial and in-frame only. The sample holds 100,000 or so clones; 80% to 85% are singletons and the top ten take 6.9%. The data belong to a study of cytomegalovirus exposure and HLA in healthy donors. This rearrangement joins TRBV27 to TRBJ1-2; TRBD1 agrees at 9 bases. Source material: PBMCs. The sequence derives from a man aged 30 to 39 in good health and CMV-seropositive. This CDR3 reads CASSLLGTGSGYTF. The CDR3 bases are TGTGCCAGCAGTTTATTAGGGACAGGGAGTGGCTACACCTTC.